This T cell receptor (beta chain) was sequenced for a study of low-dose radiotherapy and immunotherapy resistance in tumors. Study summary: While receiving nivolumab 240 mg every two weeks, patients also received ipilimumab 1 mg/kg every six weeks, both intravenously. Patients received cyclophosphamide 200 mg/m2 intravenously every two weeks, the day before radiation-immunotherapy.

Described time point: after trial treatment. Treatment in this sample: LDRT plus nivolumab, ipilimumab, low-dose cyclophosphamide and aspirin (RACIN trial). Every donor's regimen consisted of nivolumab, ipilimumab, aspirin, low-dose cyclophosphamide and low-dose radiotherapy. Patients eligible had advanced solid tumors without tumor-infiltrating lymphocytes. TRAV and TRBV primers primed cDNA for both TCRalpha and TCRbeta. PCR amplification of the TCRs was performed with Phusion for 20 PCR cycles, and it relied on a constant-region primer together with a V-primer adapter. One entry per CDR3 protein, called by TCRdb with MiXCR from the reads. Of more than 90,000 distinct CDR3 sequences in the sample, 20% were seen once. Germline values: CDR1 MGHRA, CDR2 YSYEKL. With V trimmed by 0 bases and J by 3 bases, 2 bases remained unmatched. The CDR3 totals 15 residues.

The genes are TRBV4-1 and TRBJ2-1, with 7 bases lining up with TRBD2. This TCR derives from a male donor with prostate cancer. The sample was PBMCs, taken after low-dose radiotherapy plus immunotherapy. The CDR3 bases are TGCGCCAGCAGCCAAGATTGGGGGGGCTACAATGAGCAGTTCTTC. This gives the protein CASSQDWGGYNEQFF.